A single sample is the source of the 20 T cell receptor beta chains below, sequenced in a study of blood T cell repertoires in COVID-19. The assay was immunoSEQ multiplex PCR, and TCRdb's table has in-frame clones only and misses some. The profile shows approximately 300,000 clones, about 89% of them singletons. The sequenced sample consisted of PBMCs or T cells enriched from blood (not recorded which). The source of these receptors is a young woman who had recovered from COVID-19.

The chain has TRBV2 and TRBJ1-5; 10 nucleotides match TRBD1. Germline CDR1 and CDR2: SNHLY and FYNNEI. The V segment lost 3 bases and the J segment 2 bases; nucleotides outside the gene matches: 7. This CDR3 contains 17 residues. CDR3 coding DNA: TGTGCCAGCAGTGAGGCGACAGGGGGCCGGGGCAATCAGCCCCAGCATTTT. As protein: CASSEATGGRGNQPQHF.

CDR3 residues: CASSLRTPGDNEQFF. The CDR3 DNA sequence: TGTGCCAGCAGCTTGAGAACCCCCGGGGACAATGAGCAGTTCTTC. The V gene is TRBV5-4, the J gene TRBJ2-1; D might be TRBD2 (5 bases). The CDR3 totals 15 residues. CDR1 and CDR2 (germline): SGHNT, YYREEE (reference sequence). Trimming stripped 1 base from V and 5 bases from J, with 13 bases between.

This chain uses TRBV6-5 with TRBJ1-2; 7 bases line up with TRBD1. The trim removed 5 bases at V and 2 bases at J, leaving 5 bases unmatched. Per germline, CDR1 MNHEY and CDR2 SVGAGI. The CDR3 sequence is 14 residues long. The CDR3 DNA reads TGTGCCAGCAGTCCGACAGGGTTGAACTATGGCTACACCTTC. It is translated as CASSPTGLNYGYTF.

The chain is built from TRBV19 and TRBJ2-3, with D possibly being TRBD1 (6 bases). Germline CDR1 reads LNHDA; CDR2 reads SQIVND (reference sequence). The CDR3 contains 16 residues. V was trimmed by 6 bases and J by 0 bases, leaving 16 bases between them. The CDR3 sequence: CASSQMDSLSTDTQYF. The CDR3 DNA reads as TGTGCCAGTAGCCAGATGGACAGCCTGAGCACAGATACGCAGTATTTT.

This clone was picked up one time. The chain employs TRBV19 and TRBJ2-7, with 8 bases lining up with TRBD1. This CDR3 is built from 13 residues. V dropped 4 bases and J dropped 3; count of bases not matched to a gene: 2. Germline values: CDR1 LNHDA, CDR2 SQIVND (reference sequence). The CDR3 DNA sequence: TGTGCCAGTAGTACAGGACAGGGCTACGAGCAGTACTTC. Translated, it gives CASSTGQGYEQYF.

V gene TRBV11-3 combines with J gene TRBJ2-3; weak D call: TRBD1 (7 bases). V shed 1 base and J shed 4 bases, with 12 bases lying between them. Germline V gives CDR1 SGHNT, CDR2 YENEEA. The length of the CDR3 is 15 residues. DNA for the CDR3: TGTGCCAGCAGCTTAGGGACAGGCGGGGCAGATACGCAGTATTTT. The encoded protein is CASSLGTGGADTQYF.

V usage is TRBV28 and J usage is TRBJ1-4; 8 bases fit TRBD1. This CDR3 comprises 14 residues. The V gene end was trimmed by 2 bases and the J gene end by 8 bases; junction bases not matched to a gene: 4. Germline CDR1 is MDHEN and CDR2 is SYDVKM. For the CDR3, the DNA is TGTGCCAGCAGTTTAAGGCCAGGGGGCGAAAAACTGTTTTTT. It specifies CASSLRPGGEKLFF.

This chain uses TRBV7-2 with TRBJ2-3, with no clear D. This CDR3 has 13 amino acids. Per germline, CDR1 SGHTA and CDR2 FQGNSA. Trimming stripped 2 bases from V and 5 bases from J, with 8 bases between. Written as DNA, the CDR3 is TGTGCCAGCAGCTTATATTTCGGAGATACGCAGTATTTT. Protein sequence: CASSLYFGDTQYF.

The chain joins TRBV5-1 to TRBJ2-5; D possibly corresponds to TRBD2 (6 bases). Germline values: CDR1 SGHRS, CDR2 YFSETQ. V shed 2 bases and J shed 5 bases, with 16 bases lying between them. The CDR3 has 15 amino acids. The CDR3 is CASSLSGVVGETQYF. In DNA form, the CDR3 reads TGCGCCAGCAGCTTATCGGGGGTGGTTGGGGAGACCCAGTACTTC.

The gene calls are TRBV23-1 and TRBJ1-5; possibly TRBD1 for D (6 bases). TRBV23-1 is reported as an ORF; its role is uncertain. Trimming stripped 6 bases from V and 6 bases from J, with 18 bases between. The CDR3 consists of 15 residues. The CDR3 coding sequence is TGCGCCAGCAGCGGATACAGGGAAGAGGGTCAGCCCCAGCATTTT. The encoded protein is CASSGYREEGQPQHF.

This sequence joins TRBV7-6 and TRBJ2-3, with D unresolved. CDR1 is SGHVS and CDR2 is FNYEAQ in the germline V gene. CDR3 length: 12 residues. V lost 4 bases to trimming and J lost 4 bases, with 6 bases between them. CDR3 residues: CASSSQADTQYF. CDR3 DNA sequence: TGTGCCAGCAGCTCCCAGGCAGATACGCAGTATTTT.

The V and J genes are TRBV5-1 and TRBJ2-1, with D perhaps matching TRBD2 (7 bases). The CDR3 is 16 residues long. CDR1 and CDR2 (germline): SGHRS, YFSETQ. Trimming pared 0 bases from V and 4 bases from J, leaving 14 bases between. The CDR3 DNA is TGCGCCAGCAGCTTGGGCGGCGGGGGCGGATACAATGAGCAGTTCTTC. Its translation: CASSLGGGGGYNEQFF.

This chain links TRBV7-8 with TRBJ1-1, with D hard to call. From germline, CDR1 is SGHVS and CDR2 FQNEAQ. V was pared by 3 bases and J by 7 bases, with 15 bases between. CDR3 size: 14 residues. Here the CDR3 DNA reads TGTGCCAGCAGCTTTAGGCCGGCGCGGGTTGAAGCTTTCTTT. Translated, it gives CASSFRPARVEAFF.

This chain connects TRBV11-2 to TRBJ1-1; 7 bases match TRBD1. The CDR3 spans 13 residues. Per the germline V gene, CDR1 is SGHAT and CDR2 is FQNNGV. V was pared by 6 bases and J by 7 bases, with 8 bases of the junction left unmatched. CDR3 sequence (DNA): TGTGCCAGCAGTCTCCGGGACAGCCGTGAAGCTTTCTTT. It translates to CASSLRDSREAFF.

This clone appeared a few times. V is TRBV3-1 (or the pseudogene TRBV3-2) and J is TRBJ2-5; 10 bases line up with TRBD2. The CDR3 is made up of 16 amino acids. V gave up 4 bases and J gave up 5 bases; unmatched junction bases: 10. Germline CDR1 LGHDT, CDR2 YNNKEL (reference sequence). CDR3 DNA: TGTGCCAGCAGCCCGGGCCATCCGGGACTAGCGGAGACCCAGTACTTC. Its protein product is CASSPGHPGLAETQYF.

The CDR3 region has the DNA TGCGCCAGCAGCTTCGGGACTTCCAGTGGTGAGCAGTACTTC. It encodes CASSFGTSSGEQYF. J is TRBJ2-7 and V is TRBV5-1; D perhaps matches TRBD2 (6 bases). Trimming took off 2 bases at V and 7 bases at J, with 16 bases between the two ends. This CDR3 contains 14 residues. CDR1 SGHRS and CDR2 YFSETQ come from the germline V gene.

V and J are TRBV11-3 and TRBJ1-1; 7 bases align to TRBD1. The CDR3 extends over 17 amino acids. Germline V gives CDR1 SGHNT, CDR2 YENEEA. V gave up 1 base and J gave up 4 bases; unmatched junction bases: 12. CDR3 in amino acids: CASSLGGLGQQTTEAFF. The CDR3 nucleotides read TGTGCCAGCAGCTTAGGGGGATTGGGACAGCAAACCACTGAAGCTTTCTTT.

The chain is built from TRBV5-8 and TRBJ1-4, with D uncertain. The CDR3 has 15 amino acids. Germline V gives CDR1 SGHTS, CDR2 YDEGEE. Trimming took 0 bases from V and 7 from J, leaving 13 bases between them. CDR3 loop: CASSLGRGSIEKLFF. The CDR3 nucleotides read TGTGCCAGCAGCTTGGGGCGGGGTAGCATTGAAAAACTGTTTTTT.

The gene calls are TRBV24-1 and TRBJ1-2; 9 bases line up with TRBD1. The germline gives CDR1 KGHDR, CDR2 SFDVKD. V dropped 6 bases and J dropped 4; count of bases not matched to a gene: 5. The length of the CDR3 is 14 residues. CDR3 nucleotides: TGTGCCACCAGTCGGACAGGGGTTACCTATGGCTACACCTTC. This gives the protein CATSRTGVTYGYTF.

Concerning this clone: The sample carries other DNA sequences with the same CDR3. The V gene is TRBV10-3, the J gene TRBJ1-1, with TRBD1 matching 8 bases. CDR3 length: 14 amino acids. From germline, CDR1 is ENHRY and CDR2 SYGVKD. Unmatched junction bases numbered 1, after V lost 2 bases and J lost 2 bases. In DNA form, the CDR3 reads TGTGCCATCAGTGAGGGACAGGGAAACACTGAAGCTTTCTTT. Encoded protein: CAISEGQGNTEAFF.